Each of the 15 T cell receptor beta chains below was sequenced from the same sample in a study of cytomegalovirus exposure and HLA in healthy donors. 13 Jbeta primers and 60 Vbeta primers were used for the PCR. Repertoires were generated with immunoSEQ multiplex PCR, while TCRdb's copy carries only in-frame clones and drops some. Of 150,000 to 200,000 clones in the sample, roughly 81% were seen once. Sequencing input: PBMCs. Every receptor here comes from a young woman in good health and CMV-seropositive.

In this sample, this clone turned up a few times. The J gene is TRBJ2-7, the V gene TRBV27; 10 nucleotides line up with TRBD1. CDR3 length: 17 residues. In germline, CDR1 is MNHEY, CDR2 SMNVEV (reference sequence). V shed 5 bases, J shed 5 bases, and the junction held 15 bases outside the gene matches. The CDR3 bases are TGTGCCAGCAGTCCATCCCCCGGACAGGGGGACTTCCACGAGCAGTACTTC. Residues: CASSPSPGQGDFHEQYF.

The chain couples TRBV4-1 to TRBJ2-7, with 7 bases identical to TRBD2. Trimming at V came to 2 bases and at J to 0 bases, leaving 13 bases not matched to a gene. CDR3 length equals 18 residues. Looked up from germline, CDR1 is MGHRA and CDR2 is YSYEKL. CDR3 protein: CASSQIERGGFGSYEQYF. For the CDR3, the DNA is TGCGCCAGCAGCCAAATCGAAAGGGGAGGGTTTGGCTCCTACGAGCAGTACTTC.

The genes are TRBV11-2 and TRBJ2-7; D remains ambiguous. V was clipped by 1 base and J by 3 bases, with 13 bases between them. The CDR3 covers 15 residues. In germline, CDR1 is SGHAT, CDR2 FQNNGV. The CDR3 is CASSLAPSYFYEQYF. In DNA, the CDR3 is TGTGCCAGCAGCTTAGCCCCCTCCTATTTCTACGAGCAGTACTTC.

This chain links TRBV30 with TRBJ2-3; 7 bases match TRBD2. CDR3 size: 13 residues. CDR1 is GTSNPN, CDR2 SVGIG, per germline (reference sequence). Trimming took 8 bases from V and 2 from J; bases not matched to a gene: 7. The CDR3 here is CASQGGTTDTQYF. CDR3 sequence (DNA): TGTGCCAGCCAGGGAGGGACCACAGATACGCAGTATTTT.

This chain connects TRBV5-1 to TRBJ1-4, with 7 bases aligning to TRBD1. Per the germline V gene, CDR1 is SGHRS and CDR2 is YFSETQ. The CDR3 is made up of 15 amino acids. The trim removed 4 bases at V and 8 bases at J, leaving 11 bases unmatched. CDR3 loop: CASSTLTGTSEKLFF. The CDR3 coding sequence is TGCGCCAGCAGCACCCTGACAGGGACGAGCGAAAAACTGTTTTTT.

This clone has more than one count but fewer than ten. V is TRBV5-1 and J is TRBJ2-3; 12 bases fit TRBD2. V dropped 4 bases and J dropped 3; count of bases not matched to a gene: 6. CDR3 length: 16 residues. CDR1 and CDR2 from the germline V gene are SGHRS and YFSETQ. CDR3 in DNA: TGCGCCAGCAGCCACCGGACTAGCGGGGAGACAGATACGCAGTATTTT. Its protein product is CASSHRTSGETDTQYF.

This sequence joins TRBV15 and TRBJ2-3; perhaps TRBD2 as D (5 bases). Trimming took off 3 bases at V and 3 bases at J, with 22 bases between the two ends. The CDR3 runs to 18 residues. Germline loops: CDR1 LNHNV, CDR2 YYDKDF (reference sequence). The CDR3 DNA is TGTGCCACCAGCAGCGCAAGCTCTAGCATCCGAGGGACAGATACGCAGTATTTT. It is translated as CATSSASSSIRGTDTQYF.

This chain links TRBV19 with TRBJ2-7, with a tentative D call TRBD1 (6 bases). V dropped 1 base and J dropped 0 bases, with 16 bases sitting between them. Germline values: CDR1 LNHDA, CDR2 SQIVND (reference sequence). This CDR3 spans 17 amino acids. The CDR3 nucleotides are TGTGCCAGTAGTATAGGGACAGCCCGACTTAGCTCCTACGAGCAGTACTTC. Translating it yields CASSIGTARLSSYEQYF.

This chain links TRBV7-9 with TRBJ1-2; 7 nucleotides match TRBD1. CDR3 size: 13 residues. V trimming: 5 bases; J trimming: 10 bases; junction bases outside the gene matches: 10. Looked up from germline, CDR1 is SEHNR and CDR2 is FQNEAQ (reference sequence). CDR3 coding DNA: TGTGCCAGCAGCCCCGCTCAGGGGGAAGACTACACCTTC. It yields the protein CASSPAQGEDYTF.

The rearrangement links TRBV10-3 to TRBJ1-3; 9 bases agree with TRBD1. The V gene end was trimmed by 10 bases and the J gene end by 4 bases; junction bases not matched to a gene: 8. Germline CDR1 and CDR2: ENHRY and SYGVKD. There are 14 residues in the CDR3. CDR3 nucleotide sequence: TGTGCCACCGGGACAGGGAATTACGGAAACACCATATATTTT. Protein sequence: CATGTGNYGNTIYF.

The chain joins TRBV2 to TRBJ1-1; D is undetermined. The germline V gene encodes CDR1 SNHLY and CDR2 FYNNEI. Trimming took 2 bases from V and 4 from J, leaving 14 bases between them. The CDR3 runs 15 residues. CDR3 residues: CASSELRVRGTEAFF. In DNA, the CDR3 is TGTGCCAGCAGTGAACTGCGGGTACGGGGCACTGAAGCTTTCTTT.

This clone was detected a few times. CDR3 sequence (DNA): TGCAGCGTGGCTTCCCACGGCGGGGGGGGTGGCTACACCTTC. The encoded protein is CSVASHGGGGGYTF. The V call is TRBV29-1, the J call TRBJ1-2; D might be TRBD1 (5 bases). The CDR3 has 14 amino acids. V was clipped by 6 bases and J by 7 bases, with 21 bases between them. Germline CDR1 is SQVTM and CDR2 is ANQGSEA. The full variable domain, in which reference TRBV29-1 and TRBJ1-2 provide the parts outside the CDR3, is SAVISQKPSRDICQRGTSLTIQCQVDSQVTMMFWYRQQPGQSLTLIATANQGSEATYESGFVIDKFPISRPNLTFSTLTVSNMSPEDSSIYLCSVASHGGGGGYTFGSGTRLTVV.

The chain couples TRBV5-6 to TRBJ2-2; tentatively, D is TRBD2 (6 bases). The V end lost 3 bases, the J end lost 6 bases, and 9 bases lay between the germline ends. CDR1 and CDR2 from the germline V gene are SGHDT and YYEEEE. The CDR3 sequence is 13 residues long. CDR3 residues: CASSSGVSGELFF. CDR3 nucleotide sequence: TGTGCCAGCAGCTCGGGGGTGTCCGGGGAGCTGTTTTTT.

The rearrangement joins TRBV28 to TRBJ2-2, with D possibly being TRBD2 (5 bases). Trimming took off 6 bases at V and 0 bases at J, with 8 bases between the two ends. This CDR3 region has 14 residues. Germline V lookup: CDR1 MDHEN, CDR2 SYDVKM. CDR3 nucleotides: TGTGCCAGCAGGGACTCCACGAACACCGGGGAGCTGTTTTTT. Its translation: CASRDSTNTGELFF. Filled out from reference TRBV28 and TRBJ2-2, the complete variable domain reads DVKVTQSSRYLVKRTGEKVFLECVQDMDHENMFWYRQDPGLGLRLIYFSYDVKMKEKGDIPEGYSVSREKKERFSLILESASTNQTSMYLCASRDSTNTGELFFGEGSRLTVL.

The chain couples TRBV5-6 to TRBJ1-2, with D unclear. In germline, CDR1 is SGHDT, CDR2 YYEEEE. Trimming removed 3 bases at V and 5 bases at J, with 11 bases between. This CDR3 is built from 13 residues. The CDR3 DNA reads TGTGCCAGCAGCTCGGTTATGGAGTATGGCTACACCTTC. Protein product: CASSSVMEYGYTF. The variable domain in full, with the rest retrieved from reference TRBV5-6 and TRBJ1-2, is DAGVTQSPTHLIKTRGQQVTLRCSPKSGHDTVSWYQQALGQGPQFIFQYYEEEERQRGNFPDRFSGHQFPNYSSELNVNALLLGDSALYLCASSSVMEYGYTFGSGTRLTVV.